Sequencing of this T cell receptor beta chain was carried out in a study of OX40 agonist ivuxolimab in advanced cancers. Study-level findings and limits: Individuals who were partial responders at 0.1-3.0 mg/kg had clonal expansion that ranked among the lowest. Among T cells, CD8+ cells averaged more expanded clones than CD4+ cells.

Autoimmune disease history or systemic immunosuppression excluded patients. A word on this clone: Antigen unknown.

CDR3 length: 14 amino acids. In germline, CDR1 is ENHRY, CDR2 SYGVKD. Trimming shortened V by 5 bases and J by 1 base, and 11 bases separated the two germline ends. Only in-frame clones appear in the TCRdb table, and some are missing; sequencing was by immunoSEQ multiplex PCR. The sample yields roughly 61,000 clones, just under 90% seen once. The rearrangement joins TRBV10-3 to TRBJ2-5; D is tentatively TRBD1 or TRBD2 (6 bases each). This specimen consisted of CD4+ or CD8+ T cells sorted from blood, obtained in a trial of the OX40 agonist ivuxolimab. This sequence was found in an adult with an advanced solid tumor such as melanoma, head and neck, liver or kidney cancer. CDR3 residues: CAISPGALQETQYF. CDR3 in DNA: TGTGCCATCAGTCCGGGGGCCCTCCAAGAGACCCAGTACTTC.